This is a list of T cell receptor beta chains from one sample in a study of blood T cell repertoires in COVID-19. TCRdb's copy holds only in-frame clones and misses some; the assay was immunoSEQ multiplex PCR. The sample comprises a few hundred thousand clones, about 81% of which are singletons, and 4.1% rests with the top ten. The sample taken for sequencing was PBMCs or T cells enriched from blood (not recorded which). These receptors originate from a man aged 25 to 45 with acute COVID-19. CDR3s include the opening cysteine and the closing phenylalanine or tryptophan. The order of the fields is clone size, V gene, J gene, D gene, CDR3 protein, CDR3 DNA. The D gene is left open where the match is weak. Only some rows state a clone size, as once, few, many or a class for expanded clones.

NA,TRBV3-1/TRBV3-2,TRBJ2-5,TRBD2,CASRRPGGGGETQYF,TGTGCCAGCAGACGCCCGGGAGGAGGAGGAGAGACCCAGTACTTC
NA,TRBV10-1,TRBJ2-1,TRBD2,CASSGGGSYNEQFF,TGCGCCAGCTCGGGGGGGGGCTCCTACAATGAGCAGTTCTTC
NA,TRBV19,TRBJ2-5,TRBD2,CASRGTSGGRKYF,TGTGCCAGTAGGGGGACTAGCGGGGGACGAAAGTACTTC
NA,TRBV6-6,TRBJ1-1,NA,CASRQPQGYTEAFF,TGTGCCAGCAGACAACCGCAGGGGTACACTGAAGCTTTCTTT
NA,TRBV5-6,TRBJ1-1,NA,CASSLEERGNTEAFF,TGTGCCAGCAGCTTGGAAGAAAGGGGGAACACTGAAGCTTTCTTT
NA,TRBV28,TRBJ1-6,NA,CASKQTYNSPLHF,TGTGCCAGCAAACAAACCTATAATTCACCCCTCCACTTT
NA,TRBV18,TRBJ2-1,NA,CASSPRTEYYNEQFF,TGTGCCAGCTCACCTCGGACAGAATACTACAATGAGCAGTTCTTC
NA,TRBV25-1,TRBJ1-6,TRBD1,CASHPGQNSPLHF,TGTGCCAGCCACCCGGGACAGAATTCACCCCTCCACTTT
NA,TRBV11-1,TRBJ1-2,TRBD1,CASSLPGQGNRGYTF,TGTGCCAGCAGCTTACCCGGACAGGGGAATCGAGGCTACACCTTC
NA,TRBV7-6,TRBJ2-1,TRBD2,CASSLRGGGSYNEQFF,TGTGCCAGCAGCTTAAGAGGCGGGGGCTCCTACAATGAGCAGTTCTTC
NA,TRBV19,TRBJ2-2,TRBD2,CASSRSGSSIGELFF,TGTGCCAGTAGCCGTAGCGGGAGTTCGATCGGGGAGCTGTTTTTT
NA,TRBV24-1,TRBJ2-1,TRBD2,CATSEPSGSLSEQFF,TGTGCCACCAGTGAACCCAGCGGGAGTTTAAGTGAGCAGTTCTTC
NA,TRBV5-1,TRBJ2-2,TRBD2,CASFPGLAGDTGELFF,TGTGCCAGCTTTCCGGGACTAGCGGGGGACACCGGGGAGCTGTTTTTT
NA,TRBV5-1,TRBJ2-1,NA,CASSFGGAPYNEQFF,TGCGCCAGCAGCTTCGGCGGGGCCCCCTACAATGAGCAGTTCTTC
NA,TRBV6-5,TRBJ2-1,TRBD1,CASSLGGQGWNEQFF,TGTGCCAGCAGCCTCGGGGGACAGGGGTGGAATGAGCAGTTCTTC
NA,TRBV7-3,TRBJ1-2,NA,CASSLTTDTAGYTF,TGTGCCAGCAGCTTAACGACAGATACGGCTGGCTACACCTTC
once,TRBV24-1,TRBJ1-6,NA,CATSDRQINSPLHF,TGTGCCACCAGTGATCGTCAGATTAATTCACCCCTCCACTTT
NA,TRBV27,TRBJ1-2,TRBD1,CASRDRGYGYTF,TGTGCCAGCCGGGACAGGGGTTATGGCTACACCTTC